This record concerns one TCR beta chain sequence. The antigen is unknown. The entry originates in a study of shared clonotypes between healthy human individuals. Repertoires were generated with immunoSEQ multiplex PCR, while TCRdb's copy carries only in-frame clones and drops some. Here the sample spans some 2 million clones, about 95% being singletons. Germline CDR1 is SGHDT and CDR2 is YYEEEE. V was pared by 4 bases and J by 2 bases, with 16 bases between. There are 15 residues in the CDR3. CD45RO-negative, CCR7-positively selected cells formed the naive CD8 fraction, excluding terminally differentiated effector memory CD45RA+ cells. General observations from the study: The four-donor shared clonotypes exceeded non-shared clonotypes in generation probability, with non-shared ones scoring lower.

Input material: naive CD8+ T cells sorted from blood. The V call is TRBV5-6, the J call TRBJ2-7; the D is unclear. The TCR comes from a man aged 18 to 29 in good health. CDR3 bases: TGTGCCAGCAGCACCAGCCCCGATGACCCCTACGAGCAGTACTTC. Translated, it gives CASSTSPDDPYEQYF.